The rows below give T cell receptor beta chains drawn from one sample of a study of T cell changes during pregnancy in multiple sclerosis. TCRdb keeps only in-frame clones here, not all; method: immunoSEQ multiplex PCR. The table shows 50,000 to 75,000 clones, with 92% occurring only once. Here the sequenced sample was peripheral blood, taken in the third trimester of pregnancy. The receptors originated from a female donor in good health, enrolled as a control in a pregnancy study. Each CDR3 is given with its conserved first and last residue. Fields, in order: J gene, clone size, V gene, D gene, CDR3 DNA, CDR3 protein. D genes are given only for firm matches. Clone size appears in some rows only: once, few, many, or a class for an expanded clone.

TRBJ1-1 few TRBV30 NA TGTGCCTGGAGTTTCTCTACATTACAGGGAACGACGACTGAAGCTTTCTTT CAWSFSTLQGTTTEAFF
TRBJ1-4 NA TRBV30 TRBD1 TGTGCCTGGAGTGGAACACGGGGACAGGGGGCCGATGAAAAACTGTTTTTT CAWSGTRGQGADEKLFF
TRBJ2-7 once TRBV6-5 NA TGTGCCAGCAGTTACTCCCCGGGCGAGCAGTACTTC CASSYSPGEQYF
TRBJ2-6 NA TRBV27 NA TGTGCCGCGGGAATTTCCTCTGGGGCCAACGTCCTGACTTTC CAAGISSGANVLTF
TRBJ1-1 NA TRBV10-3 NA TGTGCCATCAGTGTGGATGACAGAAACACTGAAGCTTTCTTT CAISVDDRNTEAFF
TRBJ1-2 NA TRBV19 TRBD1 TGTGCCAGTAGTTTTTCTTCGGGACAGGGACTCCTTGGCTACACCTTC CASSFSSGQGLLGYTF
TRBJ2-7 NA TRBV5-1 TRBD1 TGCGCCAGCAGCTGGGGGACAGGGGGCCCAGGCGGCGAGCAGTACTTC CASSWGTGGPGGEQYF
TRBJ2-7 NA TRBV21-1 NA TGTGCCAGCAGCAAAAGCAAGTACGAGCAGTACTTC CASSKSKYEQYF
TRBJ2-1 NA TRBV2 NA TGTGCCAGCAGGGAGACAGTTAGCTCCTACAATGAGCAGTTCTTC CASRETVSSYNEQFF
TRBJ2-1 NA TRBV20-1 NA TGCAGTGCCCCATACAATGAGCAGTTCTTC CSAPYNEQFF
TRBJ1-3 NA TRBV2 NA TGTGCCAGCGCTCTGGTCCTGGGGCCCGGAAACACCATATATTTT CASALVLGPGNTIYF
TRBJ2-7 NA TRBV7-2 TRBD2 TGTGCCAGCAGCTCAACTAGCGAGAGCTCCTACGAGCAGTACTTC CASSSTSESSYEQYF
TRBJ2-1 NA TRBV7-2 TRBD2 TGTGCCAGCAGCTTAGCCCTAGCGGGAGGGCCATATGAGCAGTTCTTC CASSLALAGGPYEQFF
TRBJ1-1 NA TRBV6-1 NA TGTGCCAGCAGTGAAATAGGAGGAGGGGACGAAGCTTTCTTT CASSEIGGGDEAFF
TRBJ1-4 NA TRBV6-5 NA TGTGCCAGCAGTTACTCGATACCCCTAAATGAAAAACTGTTTTTT CASSYSIPLNEKLFF
TRBJ2-3 NA TRBV4-2 TRBD2 TGTGCCAGCAGCCAAGAAGGAGCGGGGGGGCGAGGAGATACGCAGTATTTT CASSQEGAGGRGDTQYF
TRBJ1-2 NA TRBV20-1 NA TGCAGTGTTGCAGGGGACTATGGCTACACCTTC CSVAGDYGYTF
TRBJ2-2 NA TRBV5-5 NA TGTGCCAGCAGCTTTCGCGATTCGAACACCGGGGAGCTGTTTTTT CASSFRDSNTGELFF
TRBJ2-5 NA TRBV30 NA TGTGCCTGGAGTGAAGGCGGCGGAGAGACCCAGTACTTC CAWSEGGGETQYF
TRBJ2-1 NA TRBV11-3 NA TGTGCCAGCAGCTTAGGGGGGCCTAGCTCCTACAATGAGCAGTTCTTC CASSLGGPSSYNEQFF
TRBJ2-5 NA TRBV10-3 NA TGTGCCATCAGTGACAGCAAAGTAGCGAAGTACCAAGAGACCCAGTACTTC CAISDSKVAKYQETQYF
TRBJ2-7 NA TRBV4-3 NA TGCGCCAGCAGCCAAGATAGATTGAGCTCCTACGAGCAGTACTTC CASSQDRLSSYEQYF
TRBJ2-7 NA TRBV19 TRBD1 TGTGCCAGTAGCTACAGGGGGTCCTCCTACGAGCAGTACTTC CASSYRGSSYEQYF
TRBJ2-1 NA TRBV6-5 TRBD2 TGTGCCACCCGACTAGCGGGAGGACCCAATGAGCAGTTCTTC CATRLAGGPNEQFF
TRBJ2-3 NA TRBV7-6 NA TGTGCCAGCAGCTTAGATGTCGTACGGGATACGCAGTATTTT CASSLDVVRDTQYF
TRBJ2-7 NA TRBV28 TRBD1 TGTGCCAGCATCCGGACAGGGGCTTACGAGCAGTACTTC CASIRTGAYEQYF
TRBJ2-1 NA TRBV6-5 TRBD2 TGTGCCAGCAGCCCCAGCGGGGGGCCTGTGAATGAGCAGTTCTTC CASSPSGGPVNEQFF